Following are 15 T cell receptor beta chains from one sample sequenced in a study of blood T cell repertoires in COVID-19 (dated by TCRdb to about 2020). Libraries were built with the immunoSEQ multiplex PCR assay. TCRdb holds this immuneACCESS table with in-frame rearrangements only. Some clones are missing; in checked studies, unresolved V genes explain under half, and the rest has no known cause. In this sample the table shows fewer than 350,000 clones, 65% to 90% of which occur a single time. The ten biggest clones cover 2.5% to 3.5% of the sample. The sample was peripheral blood. Receptors originate from a woman in her sixties or seventies with active or convalescent COVID-19.

The CDR3 coding sequence is TGTGCCAGCTCACCCAACAGTCAACCGGGGGGTGAAAAACTGTTTTTT. Residues: CASSPNSQPGGEKLFF. J is TRBJ1-4 and V is TRBV18, with D possibly being TRBD1 (5 bases). The V end lost 3 bases, the J end lost 7 bases, and 18 bases lay between the germline ends. This CDR3 contains 16 residues. Germline assignment: CDR1 KGHSH and CDR2 LQKENI.

This chain joins TRBV6-1 and TRBJ2-7, with a tentative D call TRBD1 (5 bases). CDR3 size: 14 residues. Trimming took off 2 bases at V and 7 bases at J, with 15 bases between the two ends. Per germline, CDR1 MNHNS and CDR2 SASEGT. CDR3 sequence reads: CASSESIDSREQYF. Written as DNA, the CDR3 is TGTGCCAGCAGTGAATCGATAGACAGCCGGGAGCAGTACTTC.

The CDR3 spells CASSTGTGQADTQYF. The CDR3 DNA reads as TGTGCCAGTAGTACCGGGACAGGGCAAGCAGATACGCAGTATTTT. The gene calls are TRBV19 and TRBJ2-3; 9 nucleotides align to TRBD1. Germline V gene data show CDR1 as LNHDA and CDR2 as SQIVND (reference sequence). The V gene end was trimmed by 4 bases and the J gene end by 4 bases; junction bases not matched to a gene: 6. The CDR3 covers 15 residues.

This chain connects TRBV19 to TRBJ1-4; a possible D gene is TRBD1 (6 bases). From germline, CDR1 is LNHDA and CDR2 SQIVND (reference sequence). The CDR3 has 13 amino acids. V dropped 9 bases and J dropped 4 bases, with 12 bases sitting between them. The CDR3 sequence is CASRGSLNEKLFF. DNA for the CDR3: TGTGCCAGCAGGGGTTCCCTTAATGAAAAACTGTTTTTT.

The J gene is TRBJ2-2, the V gene TRBV7-9; D gene ambiguous. The CDR3 consists of 14 residues. Germline CDR1 reads SEHNR; CDR2 reads FQNEAQ (reference sequence). V was cut by 4 bases and J by 0 bases, with 6 bases left in between. The CDR3 DNA sequence: TGTGCCAGCAGCTCGACTTCGAACACCGGGGAGCTGTTTTTT. Translating gives CASSSTSNTGELFF.

J is TRBJ2-2 and V is TRBV6-4, with no clear D. Trimming shortened V by 5 bases and J by 2 bases, and 6 bases separated the two germline ends. This CDR3 region has 13 residues. CDR1 is MRHNA, CDR2 SNTAGT, per germline. The CDR3 loop reads CASSPENTGELFF. The DNA of the CDR3 is TGTGCCAGCAGTCCAGAAAACACCGGGGAGCTGTTTTTT.

The chain employs TRBV5-1 and TRBJ2-4; possible D gene TRBD2, 6 bases. Trimming pared 6 bases from V and 8 bases from J, leaving 21 bases between. The CDR3 loop spans 15 amino acids. The V gene's germline CDR1 is SGHRS and CDR2 YFSETQ. Here the CDR3 DNA reads TGCGCCAGCATCCCTGGAGGGGAGCCGGGGGACATTCAGTACTTC. This sequence encodes CASIPGGEPGDIQYF.

The CDR3 DNA follows: TGCGCCAGCAGCTTGGATCCCAGTGGAAACACCATATATTTT. Its protein is CASSLDPSGNTIYF. The V gene is TRBV5-1, the J gene TRBJ1-3; D is ambiguous. Germline lookup yields CDR1 SGHRS and CDR2 YFSETQ. V was shortened by 0 bases and J by 3 bases, with 7 bases between the two germline ends. This CDR3 has 14 amino acids. The variable domain in full, completed from reference TRBV5-1 and TRBJ1-3, reads KAGVTQTPRYLIKTRGQQVTLSCSPISGHRSVSWYQQTPGQGLQFLFEYFSETQRNKGNFPGRFSGRQFSNSRSEMNVSTLELGDSALYLCASSLDPSGNTIYFGEGSWLTVV.

The chain uses TRBV9 and TRBJ1-1; D may be TRBD1 (6 bases). Germline assignment: CDR1 SGDLS and CDR2 YYNGEE. V lost 2 bases to trimming and J lost 2 bases, with 13 bases between them. The CDR3 length is 15 residues. This chain's CDR3 is CASSVTGSGNTEAFF. In nucleotides, the CDR3 is TGTGCCAGCAGCGTTACAGGGTCCGGAAACACTGAAGCTTTCTTT.

The chain couples TRBV7-3 to TRBJ2-3; D might be TRBD2 (6 bases). The V gene lost 1 base and the J gene lost 1 base, with 12 bases spanning the gap. The CDR3 is 16 amino acids. Per the germline V gene, CDR1 is SGHTA and CDR2 is FQGTGA. CDR3 amino acids: CASSLNPSDGTDTQYF. CDR3 DNA: TGTGCCAGCAGCTTAAATCCTAGCGATGGCACAGATACGCAGTATTTT.

This sequence joins TRBV5-1 and TRBJ1-3; TRBD1 agrees at 8 bases. Germline CDR1 and CDR2: SGHRS and YFSETQ. J gave up 1 base and V 1 base, and 7 bases lay outside the gene matches. The CDR3 runs 17 residues. Here the CDR3 reads CASSLNGQGSSGNTIYF. DNA of the CDR3: TGCGCCAGCAGCTTGAACGGACAGGGCTCGTCTGGAAACACCATATATTTT.

This clone was recorded a few times. The chain links TRBV2 to TRBJ2-5; 13 bases map to TRBD2. V trimming: 6 bases; J trimming: 2 bases; junction bases outside the gene matches: 9. The CDR3 consists of 17 residues. Germline values: CDR1 SNHLY, CDR2 FYNNEI. The CDR3 loop reads CASSGTSGAIFQETQYF. CDR3 in DNA: TGTGCCAGCAGCGGGACTAGCGGGGCAATATTTCAAGAGACCCAGTACTTC.

The chain joins TRBV7-3 to TRBJ2-2; a weak D match, TRBD1 (6 bases). The V end lost 8 bases, the J end lost 1 base, and 17 bases lay between the germline ends. The germline CDR1 and CDR2 sequences are SGHTA and FQGTGA. CDR3 size: 16 residues. In nucleotides, the CDR3 is TGTGCCAGCGGGATTACAGGGCTTCTGAACACCGGGGAGCTGTTTTTT. Its protein is CASGITGLLNTGELFF.

DNA of the CDR3: TGTGCCAGCAAGAGAGAAGAGACCCAGTACTTC. Encoded protein: CASKREETQYF. The rearrangement uses TRBV12-3 or TRBV12-4 and TRBJ2-5; D unresolved. The ends were cut back, 7 bases at V and 3 bases at J, with 6 bases in the middle. CDR3 length equals 11 residues.

V usage is TRBV15 and J usage is TRBJ2-1; D is possibly TRBD2 (5 bases). This CDR3 spans 13 amino acids. V lost 3 bases and J 8 bases, leaving 11 bases between the germline ends. The germline CDR1 and CDR2 sequences are LNHNV and YYDKDF (reference sequence). The CDR3 nucleotides are TGTGCCACCAGCAGTTTACGGGGTTATGAGCAGTTCTTC. Protein product: CATSSLRGYEQFF.